This T cell receptor (beta chain) was retrieved from a study of cytomegalovirus exposure and HLA in healthy donors. Regarding the study as a whole: Later work found most CMV-associated TCR beta chains apparently HLA-restricted. A list of approximately 150 TCR beta chains associated with cytomegalovirus was given. As was reported, the HLA-A and HLA-B alleles of most subjects were accurately predicted from TCR beta sequences.

Concerning this clone itself: No antigen is known for it.

Both 60 Vbeta primers and 13 Jbeta primers went into the PCR. Per the study methods: Later analysis identified 80 million to 90 million unique TCR beta chains, 10 million to 12 million shared. Measured with immunoSEQ multiplex PCR; TCRdb has only the in-frame clones, and not every one. V, J and clone size were drawn from that table, and D and trimming were deduced from the DNA. The sample contains approximately 240,000 clones, 70% to 80% of which appear only once. Sequences were obtained from PBMCs. This receptor was obtained from a woman aged 60-75 years in good health and CMV-seropositive.

This CDR3 reads CASSKRDSQNTEAFF. The CDR3 bases are TGTGCCAGCAGCAAAAGGGACAGCCAGAACACTGAAGCTTTCTTT. The J gene is TRBJ1-1, the V gene TRBV21-1; the D segment call TRBD1 is taken from the table without a DNA check. TRBV21-1 is shown as a pseudogene. The CDR3 contains 15 residues.